This is a list of T cell receptor beta chains from one sample in a study of OX40 agonist ivuxolimab in advanced cancers. The repertoire was sequenced with immunoSEQ multiplex PCR; TCRdb's copy has only in-frame clones and lacks some. The table records about 64,000 clones, more than 80% of them present only once. This specimen consisted of CD4+ or CD8+ T cells sorted from blood, obtained in a trial of the OX40 agonist ivuxolimab. The receptors were gathered from an adult with an advanced solid tumor such as melanoma, head and neck, liver or kidney cancer. CDR3s include the opening cysteine and the closing phenylalanine or tryptophan.

len	v_gene	j_gene	CDR3aa
15	TRBV9	TRBJ1-1	CASSVEGRSITEAFF
13	TRBV7-8	TRBJ2-7	CASSRFLGDEQYF
19	TRBV5-1	TRBJ1-5	CASVGGQGPLRNSNQPQHF
12	TRBV7-9	TRBJ2-3	CASSLTGDTQYF
18	TRBV27	TRBJ2-6	CASSPDSPVVSGANVLTF
15	TRBV13	TRBJ1-1	CASSPRSEVNTEAFF
15	TRBV7-9	TRBJ2-7	CASSGQTGATYEQYF
16	TRBV18	TRBJ2-5	CASSPPTGDFIGTQYF
15	TRBV7-8	TRBJ2-1	CASSLASGHHNEQFF
16	TRBV11-2	TRBJ2-1	CASSLSRTGGSNEQFF
16	TRBV19	TRBJ2-7	CASSPIGGLAIDEQYF
16	TRBV6-5	TRBJ2-1	CASSYPGLAGNNEQFF
12	TRBV2	TRBJ1-2	CASKGGAYGYTF
14	TRBV10-2	TRBJ1-1	CASSVQGVNTEAFF
16	TRBV11-2	TRBJ2-1	CASSSGGAAYYNEQFF
15	TRBV5-1	TRBJ2-7	CASSPRDRGSYEQYF
15	TRBV7-9	TRBJ1-5	CASSLGFGGHQPQHF
14	TRBV6-1	TRBJ2-2	CASSHSGNTGELFF
11	TRBV27	TRBJ2-3	CASSFLDTQYF
15	TRBV4-1	TRBJ2-7	CASSQEPGVEYEQYF
14	TRBV27	TRBJ1-1	CASSLTTGRTEAFF
17	TRBV5-6	TRBJ2-1	CASSLGGQFLSYNEQFF
13	TRBV11-2	TRBJ2-1	CASSFLSTDEQFF
15	TRBV7-8	TRBJ2-1	CASSLIPQLATEQFF
15	TRBV19	TRBJ2-7	CASSISLAVYYEQYF
14	TRBV5-4	TRBJ1-1	CASSFPGTHTEAFF
13	TRBV10-1	TRBJ2-7	CASSLGQGYEQYF
15	TRBV6-6	TRBJ1-3	CASSYSFFSGNTIYF
15	TRBV5-8	TRBJ2-1	CASSPGTSGSNEQFF
14	TRBV6-4	TRBJ2-2	CASSEQGHTGELFF
14	TRBV28	TRBJ2-1	CASIAGGDINEQFF
14	TRBV7-2	TRBJ2-7	CASSLSGSGYEQYF
12	TRBV25-1	TRBJ1-3	CASSDNGDTIYF
17	TRBV9	TRBJ2-1	CASSGGLAGDSYNEQFF
16	TRBV27	TRBJ2-7	CASSFNRDRGLYEQYF
13	TRBV5-4	TRBJ2-7	CASSVGTLYEQYF
12	TRBV27	TRBJ2-7	CASSPQLYEQYF
13	TRBV11-2	TRBJ2-7	CASSLRGAYEQYF
14	TRBV7-9	TRBJ1-2	CASSLVGEIYGYTF
16	TRBV5-6	TRBJ2-1	CASSEAGTGVYNEQFF
16	TRBV7-9	TRBJ2-4	CASSLEFLGAENIQYF
17	TRBV15	TRBJ2-5	CATSRIGITRDGETQYF
12	TRBV5-4	TRBJ2-7	CASSDQFYEQYF
16	TRBV29-1	TRBJ2-4	CSVEVARPWAKNIQYF
14	TRBV28	TRBJ1-4	CASNFRDRVEKLFF
13	TRBV19	TRBJ2-5	CASSIDTEETQYF
19	TRBV6-1	TRBJ2-4	CASSEAFFGGPLLRNIQYF
13	TRBV2	TRBJ1-2	CASTGGRTYGYTF
16	TRBV5-5	TRBJ2-2	CASSLPSGVNTGELFF
13	TRBV15	TRBJ2-7	CATSPGSSYEQYF
9	TRBV13	TRBJ2-3	CASSFPLEF
15	TRBV18	TRBJ1-5	CASSPAWESNQPQHF
15	TRBV5-1	TRBJ1-1	CASSFRGGGNTEAFF
15	TRBV6-5	TRBJ2-2	CASSYRTGATGELFF
13	TRBV30	TRBJ1-2	CAWSVAESYGYTF